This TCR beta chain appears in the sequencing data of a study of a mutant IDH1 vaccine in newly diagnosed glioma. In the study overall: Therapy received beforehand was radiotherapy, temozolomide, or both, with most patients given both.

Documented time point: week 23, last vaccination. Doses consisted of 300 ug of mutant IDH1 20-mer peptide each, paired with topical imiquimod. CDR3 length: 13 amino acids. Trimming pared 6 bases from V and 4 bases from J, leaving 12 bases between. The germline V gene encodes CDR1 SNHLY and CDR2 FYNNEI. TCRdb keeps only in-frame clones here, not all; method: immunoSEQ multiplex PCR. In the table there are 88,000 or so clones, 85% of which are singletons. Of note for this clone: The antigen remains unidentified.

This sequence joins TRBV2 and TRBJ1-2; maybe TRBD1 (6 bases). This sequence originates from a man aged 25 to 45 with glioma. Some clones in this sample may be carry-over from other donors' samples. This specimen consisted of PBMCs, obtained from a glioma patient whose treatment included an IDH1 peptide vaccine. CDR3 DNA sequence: TGTGCCAGCAGGACAGGCTACACCTATGGCTACACCTTC. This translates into CASRTGYTYGYTF.